These T cell receptor beta chains were read from a single sample in a study of patients and donors after allogeneic stem cell transplantation. TCRdb independently ran MiXCR on the RT-PCR reads; one entry per CDR3 protein. The profile covers about a million distinct CDR3 sequences, with roughly 17% appearing a single time and around 5.5% taken by the ten largest. The sample comprised blood, either unsorted or a sorted T cell fraction (not recorded which). These receptors were taken from a human donor who was either an allogeneic HSCT recipient or a stem cell or donor lymphocyte infusion donor (not recorded which). It is not recorded whose cells these are; they may come from a transplant donor. Both conserved end residues are part of each CDR3. The D gene is left open where the match is weak. Rows give clone size only sometimes, using once, few, many, or a class for an expanded clone.

CDR3 DNA	CDR3 protein	V gene	J gene	D gene	clone size
TGCAGTGCTAGAGCCGGCAGGGCGGGTCATGGCTACACCTTC	CSARAGRAGHGYTF	TRBV20-1	TRBJ1-2	NA	NA
TGCGCCAGCAGCTCTCTGTCAGGGAACGCAGATACGCAGTATTTT	CASSSLSGNADTQYF	TRBV5-1	TRBJ2-3	NA	NA
TGTGCCAGCAGTTACTCGCGCGGGGGCCAGGCAGATACGCAGTATTTT	CASSYSRGGQADTQYF	TRBV6-5	TRBJ2-3	NA	many
TGTGCCAGCAGTTTTGACAGGATCTCTGGAAACACCATATATTTT	CASSFDRISGNTIYF	TRBV2	TRBJ1-3	NA	NA
TGTGCCAGCAGCCCATACGGACAGGGGTATAATTCACCCCTCCACTTT	CASSPYGQGYNSPLHF	TRBV7-2	TRBJ1-6	TRBD1	NA
TGCGCCAGCACCCTGGACAGGGGGCTCACTGAAGCTTTCTTT	CASTLDRGLTEAFF	TRBV4-1	TRBJ1-1	TRBD1	NA
TGCGCCAGCAGCGCGACTAGCGGGCCCGCCCTCGATGAGCAGTTCTTC	CASSATSGPALDEQFF	TRBV5-1	TRBJ2-1	TRBD2	NA
TGTGCCAGCAGCGTAGTTGACATCCCAAGCGCTGAAGCTTTCTTT	CASSVVDIPSAEAFF	TRBV9	TRBJ1-1	NA	many
TGTGCCAGCAGCTCCAGCCGACTGATCAATGAGCAGTTCTTC	CASSSSRLINEQFF	TRBV7-2	TRBJ2-1	NA	NA
TGTGCCAGCAGTTCTGGGGGCCTCACTGAAGCTTTCTTT	CASSSGGLTEAFF	TRBV6-5	TRBJ1-1	NA	NA
TGTGCCAGCAGTCGCATGGGGGGAGGAGATGAGCAGTTCTTC	CASSRMGGGDEQFF	TRBV12-3/TRBV12-4	TRBJ2-1	NA	few